The TCR beta chain under discussion was sequenced for a study of cytomegalovirus exposure and HLA in healthy donors. With respect to this clone: Its antigen is not known.

Study-wide results and caveats: Reportedly, TCR beta sequences accurately predicted HLA-A and HLA-B alleles in most subjects. TRBV6-2, TRBV6-3 and some other V segments were excluded as indistinguishable.

This PCR relied on a set of 60 Vbeta primers and 13 Jbeta primers. Clones were sequenced by immunoSEQ multiplex PCR, and TCRdb holds only the in-frame ones, with some missing. The sample has about 78,000 clones; around 70% are singletons. Looked up from germline, CDR1 is MGHDK and CDR2 is SYGVNS. V lost 3 bases and J lost 5, with 16 bases in between. The CDR3 spans 15 residues. This clonotype was sampled from a woman aged 40 to 50 in good health and CMV-seropositive. The sample comprised PBMCs. The gene calls are TRBV25-1 and TRBJ1-1; tentative D call: TRBD1 (5 bases). CDR3 sequence reads: CASSDEWGGRTEAFF. CDR3 in DNA: TGTGCCAGCAGTGATGAGTGGGGCGGACGTACTGAAGCTTTCTTT.